This T cell receptor (beta chain) was retrieved from a study of neurological immune-mediated disorders. Regarding the study as a whole: Among 34 multiple sclerosis patients, 18 had repertoires that phylogenetic grouping placed in one related-CDR3 cluster, a possible signature. In HTLV-1-associated myelopathy, TCR clonal expansion was greatest, whereas multiple sclerosis had the least, falling below healthy controls.

Unsorted libraries were prepared from 2 million PBMCs held at -80 C. About this clonotype itself: What it binds is unknown. Being one base from a much bigger clone, this may be a read error.

The germline gives CDR1 LNHDA, CDR2 SQIVND (reference sequence). CDR3 length: 14 amino acids. V lost 6 bases, J lost 3 bases, and 15 bases lay in between. Each CDR3 protein gets one entry after TCRdb re-called the 5' RACE reads with MiXCR. Of tens of thousands of distinct CDR3 sequences listed, 3.5% were seen once; the top ten hold just under 3%. The chain carries TRBV19 and TRBJ2-7, with D maybe TRBD2 (5 bases). This clonotype originated in a woman between 50 and 59 years old with multiple sclerosis. Sequenced material: PBMCs. The CDR3 nucleotides are TGTGCCAGTAGGGACTGGTTTCGAAACTACGAGCAGTACTTC. Protein sequence: CASRDWFRNYEQYF.